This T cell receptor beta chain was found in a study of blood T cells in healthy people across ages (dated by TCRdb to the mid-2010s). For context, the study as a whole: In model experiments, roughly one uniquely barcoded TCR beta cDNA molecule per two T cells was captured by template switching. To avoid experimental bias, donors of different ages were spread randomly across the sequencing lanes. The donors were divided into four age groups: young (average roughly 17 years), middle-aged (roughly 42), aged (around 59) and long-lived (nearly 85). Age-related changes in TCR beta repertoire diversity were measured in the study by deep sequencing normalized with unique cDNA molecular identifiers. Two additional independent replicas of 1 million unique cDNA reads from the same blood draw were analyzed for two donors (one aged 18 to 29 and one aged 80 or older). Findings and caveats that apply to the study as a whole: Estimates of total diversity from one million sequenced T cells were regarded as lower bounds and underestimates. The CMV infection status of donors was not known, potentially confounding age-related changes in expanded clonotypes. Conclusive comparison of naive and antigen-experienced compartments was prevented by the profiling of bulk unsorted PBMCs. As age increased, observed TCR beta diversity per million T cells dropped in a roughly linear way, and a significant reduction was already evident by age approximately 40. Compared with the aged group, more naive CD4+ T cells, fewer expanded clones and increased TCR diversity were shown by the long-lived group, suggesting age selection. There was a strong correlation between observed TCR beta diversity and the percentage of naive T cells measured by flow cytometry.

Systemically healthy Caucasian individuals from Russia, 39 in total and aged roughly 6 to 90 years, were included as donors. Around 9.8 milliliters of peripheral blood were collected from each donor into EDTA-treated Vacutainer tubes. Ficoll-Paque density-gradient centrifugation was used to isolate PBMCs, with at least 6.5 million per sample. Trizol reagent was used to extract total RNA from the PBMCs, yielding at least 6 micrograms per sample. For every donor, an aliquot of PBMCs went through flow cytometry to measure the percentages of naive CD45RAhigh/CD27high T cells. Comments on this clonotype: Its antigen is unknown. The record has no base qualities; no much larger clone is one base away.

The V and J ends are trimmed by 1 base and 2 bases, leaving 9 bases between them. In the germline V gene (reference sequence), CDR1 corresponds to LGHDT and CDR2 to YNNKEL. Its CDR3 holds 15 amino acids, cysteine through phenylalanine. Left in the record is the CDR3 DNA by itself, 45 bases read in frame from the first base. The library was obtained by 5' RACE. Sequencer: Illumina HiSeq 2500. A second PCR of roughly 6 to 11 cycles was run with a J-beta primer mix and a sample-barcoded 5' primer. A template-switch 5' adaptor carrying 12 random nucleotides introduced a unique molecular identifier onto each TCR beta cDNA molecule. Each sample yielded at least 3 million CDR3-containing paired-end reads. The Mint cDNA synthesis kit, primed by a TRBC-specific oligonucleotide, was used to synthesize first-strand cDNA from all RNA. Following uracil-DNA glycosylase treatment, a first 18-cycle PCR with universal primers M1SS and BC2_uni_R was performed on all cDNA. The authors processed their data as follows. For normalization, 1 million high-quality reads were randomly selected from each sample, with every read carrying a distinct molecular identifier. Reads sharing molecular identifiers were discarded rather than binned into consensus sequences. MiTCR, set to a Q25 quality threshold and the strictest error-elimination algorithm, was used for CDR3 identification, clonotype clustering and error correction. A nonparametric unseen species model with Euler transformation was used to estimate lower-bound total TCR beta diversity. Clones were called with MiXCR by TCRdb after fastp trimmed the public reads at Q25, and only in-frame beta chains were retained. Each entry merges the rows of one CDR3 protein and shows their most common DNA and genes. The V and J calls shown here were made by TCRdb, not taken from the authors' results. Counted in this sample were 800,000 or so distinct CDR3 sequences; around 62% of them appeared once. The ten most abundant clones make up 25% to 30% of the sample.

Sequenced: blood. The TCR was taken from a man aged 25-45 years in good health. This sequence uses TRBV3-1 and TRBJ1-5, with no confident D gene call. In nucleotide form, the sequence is TGTGCCAGCAGCCAAGGTAGTACAGGCAATCAGCCCCAGCATTTT. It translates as CASSQGSTGNQPQHF.